Shown below are 23 T cell receptor beta chains from a single sample sequenced in a study of early T cells in non-severe SARS-CoV-2 infection. MiXCR, applied by TCRdb to the 5' RACE reads, yields one record per CDR3 protein. The sample shows roughly 120,000 distinct CDR3 sequences, around 14% of them seen only once. The sample was whole blood. The receptors derive from an adult who was a healthcare worker with PCR-confirmed SARS-CoV-2 infection or an uninfected control (not recorded which).

The rearrangement uses TRBV19 and TRBJ1-2; a weak D match, TRBD1 (5 bases). Trimming shortened V by 3 bases and J by 8 bases, and 22 bases separated the two germline ends. Looked up from germline, CDR1 is LNHDA and CDR2 is SQIVND (reference sequence). The CDR3 length is 16 residues. Here the CDR3 reads CASSITRGERLRGYTF. Written as DNA, the CDR3 is TGTGCCAGTAGTATTACTAGGGGCGAGCGTCTGAGGGGCTACACCTTC.

This clonotype came up a few times. The chain links TRBV11-1 to TRBJ2-7; TRBD2 aligns across 7 bases. From germline, CDR1 is SGHAT and CDR2 FQDESV (reference sequence). CDR3 length equals 14 residues. V shed 5 bases and J 2 bases; nucleotides not matched to a gene: 6. CDR3 loop: CASSLGLPPYEQYF. In DNA form, the CDR3 reads TGTGCCAGCAGCCTGGGACTACCTCCCTACGAGCAGTACTTC.

This clonotype was picked up a small number of times. The chain uses TRBV19 and TRBJ1-5; D unresolved. Germline values: CDR1 LNHDA, CDR2 SQIVND (reference sequence). CDR3 size: 15 residues. Trimming took off 1 base at V and 5 bases at J, with 12 bases between the two ends. The CDR3 protein is CASSIAGNSYQPQHF. The DNA of the CDR3 is TGTGCCAGTAGTATAGCGGGAAACAGTTATCAGCCCCAGCATTTT.

This clonotype was picked up a small number of times. The chain uses TRBV20-1 and TRBJ1-5; D unclear. V was pared by 5 bases and J by 0 bases, with 17 bases between. The CDR3 is 16 residues long. Germline values: CDR1 DFQATT, CDR2 SNEGSKA (reference sequence). CDR3 nucleotides: TGCAGTGCTCTAGAAGGCGGATTCTATAGCAATCAGCCCCAGCATTTT. This sequence encodes CSALEGGFYSNQPQHF.

V usage is TRBV11-2 and J usage is TRBJ2-7; D not resolved. The CDR3 runs 12 residues. Per germline, CDR1 SGHAT and CDR2 FQNNGV. V dropped 6 bases and J dropped 9 bases, with 15 bases sitting between them. CDR3 DNA: TGTGCCAGCAGTCCAAGATGGGATAGGCAGTACTTC. Its protein product is CASSPRWDRQYF.

The rearrangement links TRBV12-3 or TRBV12-4 to TRBJ2-3; D is unclear. Between the trimmed V and J ends, which lost 1 base and 5 bases, there was a span of 10 bases. CDR3 length equals 14 residues. CDR3 sequence (DNA): TGTGCCAGCAGTTTAGGAGACTCCAGAGATACGCAGTATTTT. Amino acid sequence: CASSLGDSRDTQYF.

This clonotype came up many times. The genes are TRBV13 and TRBJ1-1; D call uncertain. The germline V gene encodes CDR1 PRHDT and CDR2 FYEKMQ (reference sequence). This CDR3 region has 15 residues. V gave up 4 bases and J gave up 1 base, with 13 bases separating them. CDR3 protein: CASSSRWTANTEAFF. The CDR3 nucleotides read TGTGCCAGCAGCTCCCGATGGACGGCGAACACTGAAGCTTTCTTT.

The genes are TRBV19 and TRBJ2-7; 7 nucleotides line up with TRBD2. Germline V CDR1 and CDR2: LNHDA, SQIVND (reference sequence). This CDR3 region has 13 residues. V was clipped by 6 bases and J by 1 base; unmatched bases: 3. The CDR3 loop reads CASRAGSSYEQYF. The CDR3 nucleotides read TGTGCCAGTAGAGCGGGGAGTTCCTACGAGCAGTACTTC.

The chain carries TRBV3-1 and TRBJ2-1; the D is unclear. The V gene lost 0 bases and the J gene lost 8 bases, with 5 bases spanning the gap. The CDR3 spans 12 residues. Germline CDR1 LGHDT, CDR2 YNNKEL (reference sequence). Here the CDR3 DNA reads TGTGCCAGCAGCCAAGAATACCATGAGCAGTTCTTC. Its translation is CASSQEYHEQFF.

This clonotype was counted between two and nine times. This chain connects TRBV7-9 to TRBJ2-5, with 8 bases lining up with TRBD2. CDR1 and CDR2 from the germline V gene are SEHNR and FQNEAQ (reference sequence). The ends lost 4 bases at V and 5 bases at J; junction bases unmatched: 6. The CDR3 contains 14 residues. The CDR3 region has the DNA TGTGCCAGCAGCTCCTGGACGGGAGGGGAGACCCAGTACTTC. Protein: CASSSWTGGETQYF.

This clonotype was counted between two and nine times. The rearrangement uses TRBV2 and TRBJ1-2, with 7 bases lining up with TRBD1. The CDR3 has 16 residues. The junction had 12 bases not matched to a gene; V was cut back by 6 bases and J by 2 bases. CDR1 and CDR2 (germline): SNHLY, FYNNEI. The CDR3 DNA sequence: TGTGCCAGCAGGCAACGACAGGGAAATAGGAACTATGGCTACACCTTC. Translation gives CASRQRQGNRNYGYTF.

This clonotype occurred a few times. The chain carries TRBV6-1 and TRBJ2-2, with TRBD1 identical over 8 bases. The CDR3 is 13 amino acids. The V gene end was trimmed by 7 bases and the J gene end by 8 bases; junction bases not matched to a gene: 6. CDR1 and CDR2 (germline): MNHNS, SASEGT. The CDR3 DNA reads TGTGCCAGCATTACAGGGGGTCGGGGGGAGCTGTTTTTT. As protein: CASITGGRGELFF.

This clonotype came up a few times. The chain employs TRBV5-1 and TRBJ1-1, with D possibly matching TRBD1 (6 bases). Germline-derived CDR1 and CDR2 are SGHRS and YFSETQ. The CDR3 extends over 13 amino acids. Trimming took off 4 bases at V and 3 bases at J, with 10 bases between the two ends. This CDR3 reads CASSQQGDTEAFF. In DNA, the CDR3 is TGCGCCAGCAGCCAACAGGGTGACACTGAAGCTTTCTTT.

The sample holds a few counts of this clonotype. The gene calls are TRBV3-1 and TRBJ1-1, with unresolved D. Trimming shortened V by 4 bases and J by 0 bases, and 12 bases separated the two germline ends. From germline, CDR1 is LGHDT and CDR2 YNNKEL (reference sequence). This CDR3 has 15 amino acids. In nucleotides, the CDR3 is TGTGCCAGCAGCCCATCGTGGCAGCTGAACACTGAAGCTTTCTTT. This sequence encodes CASSPSWQLNTEAFF.

This clonotype was picked up a small number of times. The V gene is TRBV29-1, the J gene TRBJ2-2, with TRBD1 matching 8 bases. Germline V gene sequence: CDR1 SQVTM, CDR2 ANQGSEA. The CDR3 contains 14 residues. V shed 6 bases, J shed 5 bases, and the junction held 8 bases outside the gene matches. CDR3 protein: CSVPGQGRTGELFF. The CDR3 nucleotides read TGCAGCGTCCCAGGACAGGGAAGAACCGGGGAGCTGTTTTTT.

The V gene is TRBV18, the J gene TRBJ2-1; 12 positions agree with TRBD2. The CDR3 contains 17 residues. Germline V gives CDR1 KGHSH, CDR2 LQKENI. The junction had 3 bases not matched to a gene; V was cut back by 0 bases and J by 3 bases. The chain's CDR3 is CASSPPGLAGSYNEQFF. Here the CDR3 DNA reads TGTGCCAGCTCACCACCGGGACTAGCGGGTAGCTACAATGAGCAGTTCTTC.

The CDR3 loop reads CASSRTGTSNQPQHF. In DNA, the CDR3 is TGTGCCAGCAGCCGGACAGGGACTAGCAATCAGCCCCAGCATTTT. The chain employs TRBV7-2 and TRBJ1-5, with 8 bases identical to TRBD1. V trimming: 5 bases; J trimming: 0 bases; junction bases outside the gene matches: 3. This CDR3 is 15 amino acids long. Looked up from germline, CDR1 is SGHTA and CDR2 is FQGNSA.

The rearrangement uses TRBV7-8 and TRBJ2-6; 8 bases line up with TRBD1. The V segment lost 7 bases and the J segment 0 bases; nucleotides outside the gene matches: 8. Germline assignment: CDR1 SGHVS and CDR2 FQNEAQ. This CDR3 has 17 residues. CDR3 region: CASILTGAYSGANVLTF. DNA for the CDR3: TGTGCCAGCATCCTGACAGGGGCCTACTCTGGGGCCAACGTCCTGACTTTC.

This rearrangement joins TRBV12-3 or TRBV12-4 to TRBJ1-2, with D tentatively TRBD1 (6 bases). The CDR3 loop spans 14 amino acids. V lost 1 base, J lost 3 bases, and 9 bases lay in between. The CDR3, as DNA: TGTGCCAGCAGTTTAGGCGGACAGTACTATGGCTACACCTTC. It encodes CASSLGGQYYGYTF.

This clonotype showed up just a few times. V usage is TRBV7-2 and J usage is TRBJ2-7; D gene ambiguous. CDR3 size: 15 residues. Germline V CDR1 and CDR2: SGHTA, FQGNSA. V was trimmed by 3 bases and J by 1 base, leaving 13 bases between them. The chain's CDR3 is CASSLTLAGSYEQYF. The CDR3 DNA reads as TGTGCCAGCAGCTTGACACTGGCTGGATCCTACGAGCAGTACTTC.

This clonotype came up a few times. The chain couples TRBV7-9 to TRBJ2-3; 9 bases align to TRBD2. V shed 8 bases, J shed 2 bases, and the junction held 23 bases outside the gene matches. The CDR3 consists of 20 residues. Germline V gives CDR1 SEHNR, CDR2 FQNEAQ (reference sequence). CDR3 coding DNA: TGTGCCAGCCGCGGGGCCATGGGAGTAGCGGGGGACCGAGTCACAGATACGCAGTATTTT. Translating gives CASRGAMGVAGDRVTDTQYF.

This chain connects TRBV12-3 or TRBV12-4 to TRBJ2-1; D is perhaps TRBD2 (6 bases). The CDR3 has 14 residues. Trimming took off 3 bases at V and 11 bases at J, with 17 bases between the two ends. CDR3 protein: CASSFWGLVNKQFF. The CDR3 DNA follows: TGTGCCAGCAGTTTTTGGGGACTGGTGAATAAGCAGTTCTTC.

Only a few counts were recorded for this clonotype. The chain uses TRBV19 and TRBJ2-3; 11 bases are a match to TRBD2. Per the germline V gene, CDR1 is LNHDA and CDR2 is SQIVND (reference sequence). CDR3 length equals 15 residues. With 7 bases clipped from V and 6 bases from J, the junction kept 9 bases outside the gene matches. Here the CDR3 reads CASTFNSGGADTQYF. In DNA, the CDR3 is TGTGCCAGTACCTTCAATAGCGGGGGGGCGGATACGCAGTATTTT.